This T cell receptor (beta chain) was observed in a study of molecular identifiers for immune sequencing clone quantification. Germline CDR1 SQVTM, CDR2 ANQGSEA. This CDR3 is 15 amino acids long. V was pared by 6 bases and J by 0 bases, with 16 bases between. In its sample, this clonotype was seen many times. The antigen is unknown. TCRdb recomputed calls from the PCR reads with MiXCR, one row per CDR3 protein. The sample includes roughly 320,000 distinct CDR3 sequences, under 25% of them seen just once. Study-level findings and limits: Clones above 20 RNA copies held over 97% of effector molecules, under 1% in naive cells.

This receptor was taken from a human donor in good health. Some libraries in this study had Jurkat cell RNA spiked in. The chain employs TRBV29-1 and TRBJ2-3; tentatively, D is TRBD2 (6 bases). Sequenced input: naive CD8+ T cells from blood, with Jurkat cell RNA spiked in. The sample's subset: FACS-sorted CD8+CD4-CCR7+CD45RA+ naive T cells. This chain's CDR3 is CSVSFSGASTDTQYF. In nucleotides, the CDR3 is TGCAGCGTCAGTTTTAGCGGAGCTAGCACAGATACGCAGTATTTT.